The clone carrying this TCR beta chain was detected only a few times. The data belong to a study of early T cells in non-severe SARS-CoV-2 infection. Across the whole study: Bulk RNA isolated from unsorted whole blood underwent sequencing; chains were not paired.

Trimming left V 4 bases short and J 3 bases short, with 14 bases between. The germline V gene encodes CDR1 MRHNA and CDR2 SNTAGT. The CDR3 is made up of 15 amino acids. Individual cDNA molecules each received unique molecular identifiers attached to them. Each CDR3 protein gets one entry after TCRdb re-called the 5' RACE reads with MiXCR. Seen here are more than 75,000 distinct CDR3 sequences, roughly 13% observed once, and the top ten hold roughly 6%. This sequence originates from an adult who was a healthcare worker with PCR-confirmed SARS-CoV-2 infection or an uninfected control (not recorded which). What was sequenced was whole blood. The chain is built from TRBV6-4 and TRBJ2-3, with D unresolved. The CDR3 DNA follows: TGTGCCAGCAGTGTCGGCCGGTCGAGAACAGATACGCAGTATTTT. Its translation is CASSVGRSRTDTQYF.